This TCR beta chain was sequenced during a study of shared clonotypes between healthy human individuals (dated by TCRdb to 2018 to 2020). For context, the study as a whole: The cohort comprised a couple of women and a few men aged 18 to 49 years. For each donor, three plates each were used for CD4 naive and CD4 memory, two plates were used for CD8 naive, and one plate was used for CD8 memory. The study deeply sequenced blood TCR repertoires of about 5 healthy adults to estimate repertoire size and the extent of clonotype sharing between individuals. Libraries were prepared and TCR repertoires were sequenced by different laboratories using diverse techniques, in order to increase sequencing depth and limit assay-specific biases. Each donor's leukapheresis produced roughly between about 0.8 and 8.9 billion PBMCs. The full study reports these points: Across a few donors, roughly 5.4% of naive CD4, over 3% of naive CD8, 2.3% of memory CD4, and 0.4% to 0.45% of memory CD8 clonotypes were shared. Incomplete sequencing was indicated by rarefaction of sorted-subset datasets, despite the large sequencing depth. Sampling was restricted to blood, and TCR repertoires in tissue are likely to differ from TCR repertoires in blood. Larger estimated clonotype richness was generally found for naive subsets than for memory subsets. Pairwise subsampling indicated that sequencing depth was expected to affect the degree of clonotype sharing among donors. Compared with non-shared clonotypes, the clonotypes found in all four sorted-subset donors had higher generation probabilities. Because the study included a small number of donors, the genetic and exposure-history diversity represented was limited.

This clone has just one count. The antigen it binds to is not known. No much larger clonotype is one base removed from it; base qualities were not supplied. The cysteine opens and the phenylalanine closes a CDR3 of 17 amino acids. The kept DNA is CDR3 alone, 51 bases in frame from the first base. After removal of 2 bases from V and 7 bases from J, the junction retains 13 bases not matched to a gene. Via the germline V gene, CDR1 is SGHTA and CDR2 FQGNSA. TCR CDR3 regions were amplified from genomic DNA by multiplex PCR using the deep immunoSEQ assay. Extracted genomic DNA from each cell subset was spread evenly across all wells of several immunoSEQ 96-well plates, with each plate serving as a replicate. For sorted subsets, each replicate PCR was loaded with 150 to 250 ng genomic DNA, equivalent to about 30,000 T cell genomes. The purified libraries were quantified using a Qubit 3.0 fluorometer, sized with a Bioanalyzer 2100, and then quantified again using the KAPA Library Quantification kit. Every immunoSEQ 96-well plate was sequenced on a separate single-read 150-cycle Illumina NextSeq 550 flow cell. The source study handled its data this way. Because only junctional sequences without quality scores were contained in the immunoSEQ output, filtering matching that applied to full-length reads could not be performed. Sequences were annotated with PyIR, a Python wrapper for IgBLAST v1.9, using IMGT germline references to assign V/J genes and CDR3. Reads were removed for weak V/J assignments (E-value above 1e-6), missing CDR3, stop codons, out-of-frame junctions, or ambiguous translated residues. V3J clonotypes were defined as sequences sharing the same inferred V gene, J gene, and CDR3 amino acid sequence. The percentage overlap between two repertoires was calculated by dividing the number of shared unique clonotypes by the size of the smaller repertoire. RTK rarefaction, the Chao1 estimator, and Recon v2.1 estimates of unobserved clonotypes were used to assess repertoire richness. For all TCRbeta clonotypes obtained by the gDNA method from a few donors, generation probabilities were computed with OLGA. TCRdb carries this immuneACCESS record with in-frame sequences only. Its versions omit some clonotypes, under half of them owing to an unresolved V gene in the studies checked, with the rest unexplained. The D gene and trimming were derived from the DNA, and the V and J assignments and clone size from that table. The sample data list 2.3 million or so clones, and more than 85% of these were observed just once. Of the sample, about 0.37% falls within the top ten clones.

The donors were healthy, HIV-negative adults with no recently reported acute infections or vaccinations. Every donor was a Caucasian adult living in Nashville, Tennessee, USA. CD4+ T cells were enriched by magnetic negative selection, after which naive cells were positively selected on CD45RA and the negative fraction was taken as the memory subset. After blood collection by leukapheresis, PBMCs were isolated using Ficoll-Histopaque density gradient centrifugation and then cryopreserved in the vapor phase of liquid nitrogen. Analytical flow cytometry was used to check the purity and quantity of each magnetically sorted T cell population. Genomic DNA was isolated from each sorted fraction and quantified by UV absorbance on a Nanodrop 2000c.

The receptor comes from a man younger than 35 in good health. Some clones in this sample may be carry-over from other donors' samples. The sequenced sample was naive CD4+ T cells from PBMCs. Taken with the paper, the label for cell subset or site translates to: CD45RA+ positively selected. The rearranged chain carries TRBV7-2 and TRBJ2-5, and TRBD2 aligns with 10 junction nucleotides. The CDR3 reads as follows: CASSLSASGRGIRTQYF. Here is the DNA: TGTGCCAGCAGCTTATCCGCTAGCGGGAGAGGTATAAGGACCCAGTACTTC.